This T cell receptor (beta chain) is from a study of CD8+CD57+ T cells in acquired aplastic anemia. The study profiled TCR beta VDJ and CDR3 using genomic DNA as template. TCRdb passed the reads through MiXCR, listing each CDR3 protein once. The sample comprises approximately 380,000 distinct CDR3 sequences, roughly 64% of which are singletons, and under 4.5% rests with the top ten. This clonotype was detected many times. V was pared by 1 base and J by 2 bases, with 15 bases between. The germline gives CDR1 ENHRY, CDR2 SYGVKD. The length of the CDR3 is 17 residues. The rearrangement uses TRBV10-3 and TRBJ1-5; TRBD1 is a possible D gene (5 bases). This TCR was recovered from a human donor in good health, serving as a control. The source material was sorted CD4+, CD8+, or CD8+CD57+ T cells (not recorded which) from PBMCs. Written as DNA, the CDR3 is TGTGCCATCAGTGAGTATGAGGGCGGCAGGGGCAATCAGCCCCAGCATTTT. Protein sequence: CAISEYEGGRGNQPQHF.